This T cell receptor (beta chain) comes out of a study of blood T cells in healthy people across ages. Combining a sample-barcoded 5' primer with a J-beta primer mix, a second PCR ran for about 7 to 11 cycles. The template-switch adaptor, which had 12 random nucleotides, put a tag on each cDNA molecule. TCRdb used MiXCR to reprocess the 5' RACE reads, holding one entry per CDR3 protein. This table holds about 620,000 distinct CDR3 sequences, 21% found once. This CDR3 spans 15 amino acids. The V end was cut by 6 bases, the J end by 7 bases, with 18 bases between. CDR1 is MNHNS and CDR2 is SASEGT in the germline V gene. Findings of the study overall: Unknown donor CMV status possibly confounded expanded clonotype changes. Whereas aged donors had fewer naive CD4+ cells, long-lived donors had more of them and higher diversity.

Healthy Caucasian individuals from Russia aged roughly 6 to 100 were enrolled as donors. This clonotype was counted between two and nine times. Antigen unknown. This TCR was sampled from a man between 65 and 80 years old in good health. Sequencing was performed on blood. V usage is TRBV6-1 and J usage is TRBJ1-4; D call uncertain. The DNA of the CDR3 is TGTGCCAGCAGCACGACAACCGCCCTTGGTGAAAAACTGTTTTTT. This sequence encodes CASSTTTALGEKLFF.